This T cell receptor beta chain was found in a study of T cells after yellow fever vaccination. Study at large: Fractions containing few cells were prepared with SMART-Seq v4 Ultra Low Input. Study-level results: The study re-detected most primary-vaccination clones after the booster (approximately 97% CD4, around 90% CD8). There was a small share of clonotypes that showed up in both the CD4 and CD8 compartments.

Germline lookup yields CDR1 SGHTA and CDR2 FQGNSA. The V and J ends lost 4 bases and 6 bases, in that order; junction bases with no gene match: 14. This CDR3 comprises 17 residues. This clonotype was seen repeatedly, ten times or more. Its target is unknown. By 5'RACE template switching, TCR cDNA was produced, with a universal primer site and UMIs added in the process. TCRdb independently ran MiXCR on the 5' RACE reads; one entry per CDR3 protein. The sample shows about 400,000 distinct CDR3 sequences, 6.2% of them seen only once. The chain employs TRBV7-2 and TRBJ1-1; 10 positions match TRBD1. This clonotype was sampled from a man aged 25-45 years who received the YFV17D yellow fever vaccine. This specimen consisted of PBMCs, obtained 5 days after the yellow fever booster vaccination. The DNA of the CDR3 is TGTGCCAGCAGCTCCCGACAGGGGGCTAATCAGGGCGCTGAAGCTTTCTTT. Its translation: CASSSRQGANQGAEAFF.